This entry features one T cell receptor (beta chain) sequence. Its antigen remains unidentified. This record belongs to a study of PD-1 blockade in mismatch repair-deficient tumors. Study-level background: Patients had about 13 mismatch repair-deficient cancer types and were previously treated and progressing. Study conclusions and caveats: After pembrolizumab, tumor-resident clones rose rapidly, then generally contracted before radiologic responses.

Only in-frame clones appear in the TCRdb table, and some are missing; sequencing was by immunoSEQ multiplex PCR. Counted here are some 66,000 clones, around 88% occurring once; the ten biggest clones make up about 14%. The CDR3 covers 11 residues. The ends were cut back, 9 bases at V and 10 bases at J, with 13 bases in the middle. Germline V gene sequence: CDR1 SGHNT, CDR2 YYREEE (reference sequence). Every patient had mismatch repair deficiency by PCR or immunohistochemistry. TCR sequencing covered a few patients who responded to pembrolizumab. The chain uses TRBV5-4 and TRBJ2-2; D is possibly TRBD1 or TRBD2 (5 bases each). The sample here was peripheral blood, taken 52 weeks after starting pembrolizumab. The origin of this receptor is an adult with mismatch repair-deficient cancer. The CDR3 DNA reads TGTGCCATCGGGGCTGCCGAGGAGCTGTTTTTT. Encoded protein: CAIGAAEELFF.